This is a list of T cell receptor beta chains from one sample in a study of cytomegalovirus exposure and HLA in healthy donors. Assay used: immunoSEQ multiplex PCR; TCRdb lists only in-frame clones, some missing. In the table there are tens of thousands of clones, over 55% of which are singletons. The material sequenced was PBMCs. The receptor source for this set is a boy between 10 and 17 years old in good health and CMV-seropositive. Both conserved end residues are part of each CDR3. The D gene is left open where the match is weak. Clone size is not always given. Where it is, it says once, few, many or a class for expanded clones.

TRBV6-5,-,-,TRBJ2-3,TGTGCCAGCAGTGAACGGGACATCTCAGATACGCAGTATTTT,CASSERDISDTQYF
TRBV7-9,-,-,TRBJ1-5,TGTGCCAGCAGCTTAGGGGGGCCTGGGCAGCCCCAGCATTTT,CASSLGGPGQPQHF
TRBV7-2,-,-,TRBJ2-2,TGTGCCAGCAGCTTAAACAGGGAGGGATCCGGGGAGCTGTTTTTT,CASSLNREGSGELFF
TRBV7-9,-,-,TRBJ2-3,TGTGCCAGCAGCGTCCGGGAGTTCACAGATACGCAGTATTTT,CASSVREFTDTQYF
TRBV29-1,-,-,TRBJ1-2,TGCAGCGTCGATAAACAGGGCGGTGGCCATGGCTACCCCTTC,CSVDKQGGGHGYPF
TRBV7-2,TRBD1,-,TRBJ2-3,TGTGCCAGCAGCGAAGGACAGGGGGCAACAGATACGCAGTATTTT,CASSEGQGATDTQYF
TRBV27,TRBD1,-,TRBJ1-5,TGTGCCAGCTCAGGGGGCAACGGCAATCAGCCCCAGAATTTT,CASSGGNGNQPQNF
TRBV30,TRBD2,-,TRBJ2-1,TGTGCCTGGACCCGCGGGAGGGCCTACAATGAGCAGTTCTTC,CAWTRGRAYNEQFF
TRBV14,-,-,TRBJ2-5,TGTGCCAGCAGCCAAGTGGAGGAGACCCAGTACTTC,CASSQVEETQYF
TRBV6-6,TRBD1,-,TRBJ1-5,TGTGCCAGCCAAGCTACAGGGGTGAATCAGCCCCAGCATTTT,CASQATGVNQPQHF
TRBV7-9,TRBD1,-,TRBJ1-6,TGTGCCAGCAGCTTATTCGAACAGGGGAATTCACCCCTCCACTTT,CASSLFEQGNSPLHF
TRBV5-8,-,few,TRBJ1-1,TGTGCCAGCAGCGACCGGACCCGGGGGGCAAACACTGAAGCTTTCTTT,CASSDRTRGANTEAFF
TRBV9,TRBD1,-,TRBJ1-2,TGTGCCAGCAGCGCCATGACAGGGGGCTTTAACTATGGCTACACCTTC,CASSAMTGGFNYGYTF
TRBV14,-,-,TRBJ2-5,TGTGCCAGCAGCCAATTGGGGGGACAAGAGACCCAGTACTTC,CASSQLGGQETQYF
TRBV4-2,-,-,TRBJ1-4,TGTGCCAGCAGCCAAGATTTTCGGCGGACTAATGAAAAACTGTTTTTT,CASSQDFRRTNEKLFF
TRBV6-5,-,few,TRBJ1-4,TGTGCCAGCAGTGAGCAAGATTCGATAGAAAAACTGTTTTTT,CASSEQDSIEKLFF
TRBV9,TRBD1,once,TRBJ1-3,TGTGCCAGCAGCCGGGGCCTCGACAGGGATTACTCTGGAAACACCATATATTTT,CASSRGLDRDYSGNTIYF
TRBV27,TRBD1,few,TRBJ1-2,TGTGCCAGCAGTCGCGGGACAGGTCTTACCTTC,CASSRGTGLTF
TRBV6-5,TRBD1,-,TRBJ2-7,TGTGCCAGCAGTACCCGGGACAGGGACCTCTACGAGCAGTACTTC,CASSTRDRDLYEQYF
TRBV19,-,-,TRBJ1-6,TGTGCCAGTAGCCCCCGGACAGCAAATTCACCCCTCCACTTT,CASSPRTANSPLHF
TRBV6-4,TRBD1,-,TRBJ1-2,TGTGCCAGCAGTCCGGACAGGGAAAGCTATGGCTACACCTTC,CASSPDRESYGYTF
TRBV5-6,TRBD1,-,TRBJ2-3,TGTGCCAGCAGCCCATGGGCAGGGGGCTTGGATACGCAGTATTTT,CASSPWAGGLDTQYF
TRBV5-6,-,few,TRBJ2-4,TGTGCCAGCAGGTCTCAGGGCGGCAAAAACATTCAGTACTTC,CASRSQGGKNIQYF
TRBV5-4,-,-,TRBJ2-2,TGTGCCAGCAGCTGGGGGGCCGGGGAGCTGTTTTTT,CASSWGAGELFF
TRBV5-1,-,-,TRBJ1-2,TGCGCCAGCAGCTTGGCAGGGAACTATGGCTACACCTTC,CASSLAGNYGYTF
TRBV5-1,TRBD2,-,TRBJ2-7,TGCGCCAGCAGCTTTCGTCTAGCGGGGGGGCCGGCTGACGAGCAGTACTTC,CASSFRLAGGPADEQYF
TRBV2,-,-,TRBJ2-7,TGTGCCAGCAGTGAAAACGGAGACTACGAGCAGTACTTC,CASSENGDYEQYF
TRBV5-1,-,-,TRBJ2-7,TGCGCCAGCAGATACGGGGCACAGGGCAACGAGCAGTACTTC,CASRYGAQGNEQYF
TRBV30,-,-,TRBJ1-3,TGTGCCTGGAGTCTAGGCTCGCCCTCTGGAAACACCATATATTTT,CAWSLGSPSGNTIYF
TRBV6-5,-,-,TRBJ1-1,TGTGCCAGCAGTTACCGAGGGATGAACACTGAAGCTTTCTTT,CASSYRGMNTEAFF
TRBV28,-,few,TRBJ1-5,TGTGCCAGCAGTTTTCTTTGGAGGGTCAGCAATCAGCCCCAGCATTTT,CASSFLWRVSNQPQHF
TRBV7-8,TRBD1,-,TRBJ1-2,TGTGCCAGCAGCTTCTTGGGACAGGGGGTAGTCCGTGGCTACACCTTC,CASSFLGQGVVRGYTF
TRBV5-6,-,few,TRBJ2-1,TGTGCCAGCAGCTTGCGACTAAACAATGAGCAGTTCTTC,CASSLRLNNEQFF
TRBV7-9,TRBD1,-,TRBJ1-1,TGTGCCAGTGAGACAGGGGTGAGCACTGAAGCTTTCTTT,CASETGVSTEAFF
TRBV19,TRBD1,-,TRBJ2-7,TGTGCCAGTAGTATGGTCGACAGGGATCTCTACGAGCAGTACTTC,CASSMVDRDLYEQYF
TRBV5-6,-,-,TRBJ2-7,TGTGCCAGCAGCTCGCGATACGAGCAGTACTTC,CASSSRYEQYF
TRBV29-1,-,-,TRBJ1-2,TGCAGCGTTGAAGGTAGTCAGGGGAATGGCTACACCTTC,CSVEGSQGNGYTF
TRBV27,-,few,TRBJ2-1,TGTGCCAGCAGTTTATCGTTGGGGGCTCGTTCTAGAAGGCAGTTCTTC,CASSLSLGARSRRQFF
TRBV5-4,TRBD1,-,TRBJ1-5,TGTGCCAGCAGCCCTGACAGGGATCAGCCCCAGCATTTT,CASSPDRDQPQHF
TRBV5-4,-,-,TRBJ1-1,TGTGCCAGCAGCCGAGAGCCAGGTTGCGAAGCTTTCTTT,CASSREPGCEAFF
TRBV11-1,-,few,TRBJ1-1,TGTGCCAGCAGCTTAGATTACGGCAGGGGCACTGAAGCTTTCTTT,CASSLDYGRGTEAFF
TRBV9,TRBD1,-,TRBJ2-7,TGTGCCAGCAGCCCACACGGACAGGGGGCATCCTACGAGCAGTACTTC,CASSPHGQGASYEQYF
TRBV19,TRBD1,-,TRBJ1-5,TGTGCCAGTAGTATAACAGGGGATCAGCCCCAGCATTTT,CASSITGDQPQHF
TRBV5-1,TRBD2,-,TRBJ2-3,TGCGCCAGCAGTTCAGGACTAGATAGCACAGATACGCAGTATTTT,CASSSGLDSTDTQYF
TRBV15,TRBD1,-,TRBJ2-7,TGTGCCACCAGCAGAGATTCCGGGGGACAGGGGCTCTACGAGCAGTACTTC,CATSRDSGGQGLYEQYF
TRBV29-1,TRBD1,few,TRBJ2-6,TGCAGCGTTGCCTGGCAGGGGGCGGGTGGGGCCAACGTCCTGACTTTC,CSVAWQGAGGANVLTF